This T cell receptor (beta chain) derives from a study of CD8 T cells in ankylosing spondylitis. General study points: The authors reported significant enrichment of disease-linked clones in matched ankylosing spondylitis synovial fluid. Earlier work had already found some motif variants in reactive arthritis synovial fluid and blood.

This CDR3 comprises 16 residues. The V gene end was trimmed by 1 base and the J gene end by 8 bases; junction bases not matched to a gene: 11. The germline V gene has CDR1 SGHKS and CDR2 YYEKEE (reference sequence). This clonotype has a count of ten or more. What it binds is unknown. One entry per CDR3 protein, called by TCRdb with MiXCR from the 5' RACE reads. The data hold 210,000 or so distinct CDR3 sequences, with approximately 8.4% observed a single time. This receptor was obtained from a female donor with ankylosing spondylitis or in good health (not recorded which). The chain is built from TRBV5-5 and TRBJ2-1; 8 positions match TRBD2. The sample taken for sequencing was blood, either unsorted or a sorted T cell fraction (not recorded which). CDR3: CASSLQGLAGRDEQFF. CDR3 nucleotide sequence: TGTGCCAGCAGCTTGCAAGGGCTAGCGGGTAGGGATGAGCAGTTCTTC.